This T cell receptor beta chain was documented in a study of blood T cell repertoires in COVID-19. About the study: Italy, Spain and the United States were the sources of the convalescent and acute COVID-19 samples. Sample material is recorded as cDNA or gDNA derived from T cells, B-cell-depleted T cells, or PBMCs.

The CDR3 is 15 residues long. The V end was cut by 5 bases, the J end by 7 bases, with 15 bases between. CDR1 and CDR2 from the germline V gene are LNHDA and SQIVND (reference sequence). Per the authors' pipeline: Amplification of reference gene primers provided the estimated nucleated cell counts. The table came from immunoSEQ multiplex PCR; TCRdb's copy has only in-frame clones and leaves some out. V, J and clone size are those of that table, while D and trimming were read from the DNA. Of fewer than 200,000 clones in the sample, 80% to 90% were seen once. The chain carries TRBV19 and TRBJ1-6; no clear D. The sequenced sample was peripheral blood. This sequence was found in a middle-aged man with active or convalescent COVID-19. The CDR3 DNA sequence: TGTGCCAGTAGTGCCCCAAGCGGACGCAATTCACCCCTCCACTTT. Protein sequence: CASSAPSGRNSPLHF.